The entry below describes one TCR beta chain. As yet, its antigen is unknown. The source of the sample is a study of T cell responses to AZD1222 COVID-19 vaccine. Study results and caveats: Most donors were white British, females outnumbered males, and clonal diversity was possibly underestimated. Repertoires were sampled only after the peak T cell response. Two AZD1222 administrations were followed by greater Spike-specific TCR breadth and depth. Only a handful of AZD1222 recipients tested seropositive at baseline.

TCRdb keeps only in-frame clones here, not all; method: immunoSEQ multiplex PCR. The sample has roughly 100,000 clones; 80% to 90% are singletons. V lost 3 bases, J lost 6 bases, and 14 bases lay in between. CDR1 is SEHNR, CDR2 FQNEAQ, per germline (reference sequence). The length of the CDR3 is 15 residues. The specimen was peripheral blood, collected on day 0 of AZD1222 vaccination. This chain links TRBV7-9 with TRBJ2-2; D possibly uses TRBD1 or TRBD2 (5 bases each). The clonotype originates from an adult in good health. The CDR3 nucleotides read TGTGCCAGCAGCTTTCTACAGGAGGTAGCCGGGGAGCTGTTTTTT. Amino acid sequence: CASSFLQEVAGELFF.